Listed below are T cell receptor beta chains from one sample, sequenced in a study of blood T cell repertoires in COVID-19. The repertoire was sequenced with immunoSEQ multiplex PCR; TCRdb's copy has only in-frame clones and lacks some. Of 200,000 to 300,000 clones in the sample, around 88% were seen once. Specimen: PBMCs or T cells enriched from blood (not recorded which). All receptors derive from a woman aged 45-59 years who had recovered from COVID-19. The CDR3 runs from the conserved cysteine through the conserved F or W. Fields, in order: clone size, V gene, J gene, D gene, CDR3 DNA, CDR3 protein. The D gene is left open where the match is weak. Clone size is given for some rows only: seen once, a few or many times, or a class if the clone is expanded.

clone size: once; V gene: TRBV7-2; J gene: TRBJ2-5; D gene: .; CDR3 DNA: TGTGCCAGCAGCCCCTTTGACCGCGACAAGTACTTC; CDR3 protein: CASSPFDRDKYF
clone size: .; V gene: TRBV11-3; J gene: TRBJ2-3; D gene: TRBD1; CDR3 DNA: TGTGCCAGCAGCTCTCACGGACAGGTTATAGGAGATACGCAGTATTTT; CDR3 protein: CASSSHGQVIGDTQYF
clone size: few; V gene: TRBV11-2; J gene: TRBJ1-2; D gene: TRBD1; CDR3 DNA: TGTGCCAGCAGCTTAGTTCAGGGGGCATATGGCTACACCTTC; CDR3 protein: CASSLVQGAYGYTF
clone size: few; V gene: TRBV11-3; J gene: TRBJ1-6; D gene: .; CDR3 DNA: TGTGCCAGCAGCGGGAGCTCCTATAATTCACCCCTCCACTTT; CDR3 protein: CASSGSSYNSPLHF
clone size: .; V gene: TRBV7-3; J gene: TRBJ1-1; D gene: .; CDR3 DNA: TGTGCCAGCAGCTTTTCGGGGGGCGGTTTAGGCACTGAAGCTTTCTTT; CDR3 protein: CASSFSGGGLGTEAFF
clone size: .; V gene: TRBV19; J gene: TRBJ1-2; D gene: .; CDR3 DNA: TGTGCCAGTAAGGAGGCCCTGACTAACTATGGCTACACCTTC; CDR3 protein: CASKEALTNYGYTF
clone size: .; V gene: TRBV28; J gene: TRBJ1-2; D gene: .; CDR3 DNA: TGTGCCAGCCTACAACCCCACGGGGTTCTTTACACCTTC; CDR3 protein: CASLQPHGVLYTF
clone size: .; V gene: TRBV7-9; J gene: TRBJ1-4; D gene: TRBD1; CDR3 DNA: TGTGCCAGCAGCTGGGACGGGACAGGGGACGAAAAACTGTTTTTT; CDR3 protein: CASSWDGTGDEKLFF
clone size: .; V gene: TRBV18; J gene: TRBJ1-3; D gene: .; CDR3 DNA: TGTGCCAGCTCACCAAACCCCGGGTTAGCTGGAAACACCATATATTTT; CDR3 protein: CASSPNPGLAGNTIYF
clone size: .; V gene: TRBV29-1; J gene: TRBJ2-5; D gene: .; CDR3 DNA: TGCAGCGTTGAACCGGGGGTCAGGGAGACCCAGTACTTC; CDR3 protein: CSVEPGVRETQYF
clone size: few; V gene: TRBV28; J gene: TRBJ2-1; D gene: .; CDR3 DNA: TGTGCCAGCAGCCAAGTACAGGTCGGGTCTTACAATGAGCAGTTCTTC; CDR3 protein: CASSQVQVGSYNEQFF
clone size: .; V gene: TRBV12-3/TRBV12-4; J gene: TRBJ1-2; D gene: .; CDR3 DNA: TGTGCCAGCAGTTTGATCAGAGGATGGGGCTACACCTTC; CDR3 protein: CASSLIRGWGYTF
clone size: .; V gene: TRBV11-3; J gene: TRBJ2-2; D gene: TRBD2; CDR3 DNA: TGTGCCAGCAGCTTAGGGACGGGAGGCGGGGAGCTGTTTTTT; CDR3 protein: CASSLGTGGGELFF
clone size: .; V gene: TRBV2; J gene: TRBJ1-5; D gene: .; CDR3 DNA: TGTGCCAGCAGGCGGACAGAAGGCAATCAGCCCCAGCATTTT; CDR3 protein: CASRRTEGNQPQHF
clone size: .; V gene: TRBV30; J gene: TRBJ2-5; D gene: .; CDR3 DNA: TGTGCCTGGAGTCAACTCCTAGGGGTTCCGGAGACCCAGTACTTC; CDR3 protein: CAWSQLLGVPETQYF
clone size: .; V gene: TRBV7-2; J gene: TRBJ2-4; D gene: TRBD2; CDR3 DNA: TGTGCCAGCAGCTCTAGCGGGAGAGTTAACATTCAGTACTTC; CDR3 protein: CASSSSGRVNIQYF
clone size: .; V gene: TRBV18; J gene: TRBJ1-2; D gene: TRBD1; CDR3 DNA: TGTGCCAGCTCACAGACGATCCGGGACAGAAACTATGGCTACACCTTC; CDR3 protein: CASSQTIRDRNYGYTF
clone size: .; V gene: TRBV21-1; J gene: TRBJ1-5; D gene: .; CDR3 DNA: TGTGCCAGCAGCAAAGGTCCAAAGGACAGGGTTCACAATCAGCCCCAGCATTTT; CDR3 protein: CASSKGPKDRVHNQPQHF
clone size: .; V gene: TRBV2; J gene: TRBJ1-4; D gene: .; CDR3 DNA: TGTGCCAGCAGCCTAATGGCAGGGACTAATGAAAAACTGTTTTTT; CDR3 protein: CASSLMAGTNEKLFF
clone size: .; V gene: TRBV6-4; J gene: TRBJ1-2; D gene: TRBD1; CDR3 DNA: TGTGCCAGCAGTCGGGGACAGGGGGCGGATGGCTACACCTTC; CDR3 protein: CASSRGQGADGYTF